Each of the 5 T cell receptor beta chains below was sequenced from the same sample in a study of glioma-infiltrating T cells after dendritic cell vaccination. The method was immunoSEQ multiplex PCR; TCRdb's version includes in-frame clones alone and lacks a portion of them. Here the sample spans around 60,000 clones, roughly 86% being singletons. The time point here: after dendritic cell vaccination, including at tumor progression/relapse. The sequencing used blood, collected after dendritic cell vaccination. These receptors all come from a human donor with glioblastoma.

This chain connects TRBV5-4 to TRBJ2-7, with D maybe TRBD2 (7 bases). Germline V gives CDR1 SGHNT, CDR2 YYREEE (reference sequence). CDR3 length: 14 amino acids. V lost 0 bases and J lost 7, with 14 bases in between. The CDR3 reads CASSLERGAKEQYF. In DNA, the CDR3 is TGTGCCAGCAGCTTGGAACGGGGGGCGAAGGAGCAGTACTTC.

The genes are TRBV30 and TRBJ2-1, with 10 bases that match TRBD2. The ends lost 3 bases at V and 7 bases at J; junction bases unmatched: 15. CDR1 GTSNPN and CDR2 SVGIG come from the germline V gene (reference sequence). The CDR3 has 17 residues. CDR3 nucleotides: TGTGCCTGGAGGAGTAGTTTACCGGGACTAGCGTATAATGAGCAGTTCTTC. Translated: CAWRSSLPGLAYNEQFF.

V usage is TRBV30 and J usage is TRBJ1-1; 9 positions agree with TRBD1. The CDR3 covers 12 residues. V lost 4 bases, J lost 3 bases, and 0 bases stayed unmatched. Germline lookup yields CDR1 GTSNPN and CDR2 SVGIG (reference sequence). The CDR3 nucleotides are TGTGCCTGGAACAGGGGGCACACTGAAGCTTTCTTT. Protein sequence: CAWNRGHTEAFF.

This clone came up once. The chain carries TRBV19 and TRBJ2-2, with D maybe TRBD1 (5 bases). Germline loops: CDR1 LNHDA, CDR2 SQIVND (reference sequence). V was cut by 3 bases and J by 1 base, with 9 bases left in between. This CDR3 region has 15 residues. The CDR3 is CASSISQVNTGELFF. CDR3 bases: TGTGCCAGTAGTATTTCACAGGTGAACACCGGGGAGCTGTTTTTT. The variable domain in full, completed from reference TRBV19 and TRBJ2-2, reads DGGITQSPKYLFRKEGQNVTLSCEQNLNHDAMYWYRQDPGQGLRLIYYSQIVNDFQKGDIAEGYSVSREKKESFPLTVTSAQKNPTAFYLCASSISQVNTGELFFGEGSRLTVL.

This chain joins TRBV19 and TRBJ1-1, with D uncertain. V was cut by 8 bases and J by 1 base, with 14 bases left in between. The CDR3 is 14 residues long. Per germline, CDR1 LNHDA and CDR2 SQIVND (reference sequence). The CDR3 bases are TGTGCCAGTGGCCTCCGGACTCCGAACACTGAAGCTTTCTTT. This translates into CASGLRTPNTEAFF.